This T cell receptor beta chain was documented in a study of blood T cell repertoires in COVID-19. Turning to the study itself: The origin of the acute and convalescent COVID-19 samples was the United States, Italy and Spain. From T cells, B-cell-depleted T cells, or PBMCs came the material, which was cDNA or gDNA.

With V trimmed by 6 bases and J by 6 bases, 7 bases remained unmatched. The V gene's germline CDR1 is SGHTA and CDR2 FQGNSA. This CDR3 has 14 amino acids. Study processing details: Reference gene primer amplification in the assay estimated nucleated cell counts. Sequenced by immunoSEQ multiplex PCR; TCRdb stores in-frame clones only, minus some. The V and J calls and the clone size are those of that table, but D and trimming were determined from the DNA. The sample lists hundreds of thousands of clones, about 87% seen once, with 3% in the top ten. Across 20 to 25 US areas, participants ranged in age from about 18 to 100 years.

V and J are TRBV7-2 and TRBJ1-4; 7 bases are a match to TRBD1. What was sequenced was PBMCs or T cells enriched from blood (not recorded which). The TCR sequence derives from a woman between 50 and 59 years old who had recovered from COVID-19. CDR3 sequence: CASRPGGVHEKLFF. For the CDR3, the DNA is TGTGCCAGCAGACCAGGGGGTGTACATGAAAAACTGTTTTTT.